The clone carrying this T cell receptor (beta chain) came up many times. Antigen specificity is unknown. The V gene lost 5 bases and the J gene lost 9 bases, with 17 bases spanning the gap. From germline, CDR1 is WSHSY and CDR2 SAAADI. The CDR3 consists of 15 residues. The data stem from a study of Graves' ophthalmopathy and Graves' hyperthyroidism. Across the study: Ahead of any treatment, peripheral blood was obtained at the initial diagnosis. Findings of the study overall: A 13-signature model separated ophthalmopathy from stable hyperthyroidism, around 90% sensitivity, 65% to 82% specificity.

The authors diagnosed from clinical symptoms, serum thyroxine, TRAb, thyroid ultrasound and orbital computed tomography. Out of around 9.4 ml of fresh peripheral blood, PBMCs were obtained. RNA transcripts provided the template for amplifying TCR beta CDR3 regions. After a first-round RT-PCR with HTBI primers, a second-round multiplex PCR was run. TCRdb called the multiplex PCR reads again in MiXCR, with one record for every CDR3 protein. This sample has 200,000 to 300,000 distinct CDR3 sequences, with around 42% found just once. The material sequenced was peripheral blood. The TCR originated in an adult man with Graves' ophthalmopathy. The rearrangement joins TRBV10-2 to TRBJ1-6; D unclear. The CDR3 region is CASSSRPGRGSPLHF. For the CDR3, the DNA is TGCGCCAGCAGTTCCCGACCCGGTCGTGGTTCACCCCTCCACTTT.